This section outlines one T cell receptor beta chain sequence together with its context. Its antigen remains unidentified. Mismatch with germline at one junction end may stem from a read error. Before undergoing thyroid surgery, none of the patients had been given any kind of treatment. The study retrospectively analysed patient clinical samples collected from about 2012 to 2019 using T-cell receptor beta sequencing. Library prep was done by PCR. This sample was sequenced with an Illumina HiSeq 4000. High-throughput sequencing was used to profile the CDR3 region of the TCR beta-chain in every patient. Per the original workflow: CDR3 differences across clinicopathological groups were used to build a classifier for discriminating distant-metastatic papillary thyroid cancer patients. To measure repertoire diversity the researchers used the Shannon index, while the Morisita-Horn index served to gauge how similar the tumor and blood repertoires were. TCRdb reprocessed the public reads (quality trimming at Q25 with fastp, clone calling with MiXCR) and kept in-frame beta chains. The V and J calls and clone size come from TCRdb's table, not from the authors' own analysis. Present in this sample are tens of thousands of clones, around 20% of which were seen just once. 3% to 4% of the sample belongs to the ten largest clones.

This sample is drawn from a study of metastatic and nonmetastatic thyroid tumors (dated by TCRdb to 2019 to 2021). About the full investigation: Repertoires from peripheral blood and from tumor or nodule tissue samples of malignant and benign thyroid patients were compared.

The full study reports these points: In both blood and tumor samples, malignant tumors were reported to have significantly higher TCR beta diversity than benign nodules.

The sequenced sample was blood. The sequence was obtained from a male donor with papillary thyroid cancer or a benign thyroid nodule (not recorded which). Some clones in this sample may be carry-over from other donors' samples.

The bases read TGCAGTGCCCGGGGGGCCCCTAGCGGGGCTATTGGAGAGACCAAGTACTTC. The resulting protein is CSARGAPSGAIGETKYF. The chain is assembled from TRBV20-1 and TRBJ2-5; 9 bases in between match TRBD2. The CDR3 has 17 amino acids, counting the end cysteine and phenylalanine. Of the read, only the CDR3 DNA is kept; its 51 bases are in frame from base 1. Reading the germline V gene (reference sequence) gives CDR1 DFQATT and CDR2 SNEGSKA.